The clone carrying this T cell receptor beta chain was observed a handful of times. Original processing notes: By means of reference gene primer amplification, nucleated cell counts were estimated. TCRdb keeps only in-frame clones here, not all; method: immunoSEQ multiplex PCR. V and J calls and clone size are given by that table; D and trimming were obtained from the DNA. Of 150,000 to 200,000 clones in the sample, about 82% were seen once. This sample is drawn from a study of blood T cell repertoires in COVID-19. The overall study: Spain, Italy and the United States supplied samples that represented acute and convalescent COVID-19. T cells, B-cell-depleted T cells, or PBMCs supplied cDNA or gDNA.

V lost 5 bases and J lost 10; bases outside the gene matches: 10. Germline-derived CDR1 and CDR2 are LNHDA and SQIVND (reference sequence). The CDR3 covers 14 residues. The rearrangement links TRBV19 to TRBJ1-5; TRBD1 agrees at 8 bases. Material for sequencing was peripheral blood. The source of this sequence is a woman aged 30 to 39 with acute or convalescent COVID-19. DNA for the CDR3: TGTGCCAGTAGTGGAACAGGGGGTAGTGGTCCCCAGCATTTT. Protein: CASSGTGGSGPQHF.